A selection of T cell receptor beta chains follows, all from one sample in a study of long-term antiretroviral therapy in people with HIV. Sequencing was performed with immunoSEQ multiplex PCR; in TCRdb, only in-frame clones are kept and a portion is missing. The sample has around 22,000 clones, roughly 88% seen once. The sequences come from unsorted PBMCs, collected around 4.3 years after starting antiretroviral therapy. Receptor source: a young man with HIV. CDR3s include the opening cysteine and the closing phenylalanine or tryptophan. A D gene is named only where the DNA matches it firmly. Rows give clone size only sometimes, using once, few, many, or a class for an expanded clone.

>TRBJ1-5|.|.|TRBV6-7
CASSYSGSHNQPQHF
TGTGCCAGCAGTTACTCGGGCAGTCACAATCAGCCCCAGCATTTT
>TRBJ1-1|.|.|TRBV4-3
CASSQDFRFEAFF
TGCGCCAGCAGCCAAGATTTTCGGTTTGAGGCTTTCTTT
>TRBJ1-2|TRBD1|once|TRBV5-1
CASSFSTGNYGYTF
TGCGCCAGCAGCTTTTCGACAGGGAACTATGGCTACACCTTC
>TRBJ1-5|.|.|TRBV12-5
CASGLVLGRGANQPQHF
TGTGCTAGTGGTTTGGTATTAGGGAGAGGGGCAAACCAGCCCCAGCATTTT
>TRBJ2-5|TRBD2|once|TRBV11-2
CASSLSPGGTGDQYF
TGTGCCAGCAGCTTGTCCCCCGGGGGGACCGGGGACCAGTACTTC
>TRBJ2-7|TRBD1|.|TRBV2
CASSGQGDEQYF
TGTGCCAGTTCGGGACAGGGCGACGAGCAGTACTTC
>TRBJ2-5|.|.|TRBV18
CASSPPYTEETQYF
TGTGCCAGCTCACCACCATACACTGAAGAGACCCAGTACTTC
>TRBJ2-2|.|.|TRBV18
CASSPTRGSYTGELFF
TGTGCCAGCTCACCAACCAGGGGTAGTTACACCGGGGAGCTGTTTTTT
>TRBJ2-3|TRBD2|.|TRBV10-3
CAITSGEYTDTQYF
TGTGCCATCACTAGCGGGGAGTACACAGATACGCAGTATTTT
>TRBJ1-1|.|.|TRBV18
CASSPPRRTEAFF
TGTGCCAGCTCACCACCGCGCCGGACTGAAGCTTTCTTT
>TRBJ1-4|TRBD1|.|TRBV7-9
CASSRDRRGMEKLFF
TGTGCCAGCAGCCGGGACAGAAGGGGCATGGAGAAACTGTTTTTT
>TRBJ1-1|.|.|TRBV5-1
CASSPHLAGGTEAFF
TGCGCCAGCAGCCCACATTTAGCCGGGGGCACTGAAGCTTTCTTT
>TRBJ2-2|.|few|TRBV19
CASIRGGSRTGELFF
TGTGCCAGTATAAGGGGGGGCTCGAGGACCGGGGAGCTGTTTTTT
>TRBJ1-3|.|.|TRBV5-1
CASSLGRGGNTIYF
TGCGCCAGCAGCTTGGGAAGGGGTGGAAACACCATATATTTT
>TRBJ2-7|TRBD2|.|TRBV2
CASSSGLATSYEQYF
TGTGCCAGCAGTTCGGGACTAGCGACGTCCTACGAGCAGTACTTC
>TRBJ2-7|.|few|TRBV10-2
CASSLVGRSYEQYF
TGCGCCAGCAGCCTGGTCGGGAGATCCTACGAGCAGTACTTC
>TRBJ2-7|TRBD1|.|TRBV7-3
CASSYGTGGNEQYF
TGTGCCAGCAGCTACGGGACAGGGGGCAATGAGCAGTACTTC
>TRBJ2-1|.|.|TRBV25-1
CASSEAGNPGGNEQFF
TGTGCCAGCAGTGAAGCCGGGAATCCTGGGGGCAATGAGCAGTTCTTC
>TRBJ1-1|.|.|TRBV27
CASSYSLGMNTEAFF
TGTGCCAGCAGTTATAGTCTGGGGATGAACACTGAAGCTTTCTTT
>TRBJ2-3|.|.|TRBV30
CAWSGVPVAVSTDTQYF
TGTGCCTGGAGTGGTGTTCCGGTAGCGGTAAGCACAGATACGCAGTATTTT
>TRBJ2-1|.|.|TRBV5-4
CASSPISGQGGGEQFF
TGTGCCAGCAGCCCCATATCCGGGCAGGGTGGTGGTGAGCAGTTCTTC
>TRBJ1-2|.|few|TRBV2
CASSDRPDGYTF
TGTGCCAGCAGTGACAGGCCGGATGGCTACACCTTC